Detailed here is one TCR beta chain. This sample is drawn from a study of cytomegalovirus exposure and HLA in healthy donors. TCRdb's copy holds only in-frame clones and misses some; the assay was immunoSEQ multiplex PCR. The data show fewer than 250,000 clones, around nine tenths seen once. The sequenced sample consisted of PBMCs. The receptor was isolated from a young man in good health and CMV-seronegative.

CDR3 sequence: CASSWKQGVTEAFF. CDR3 sequence (DNA): TGTGCCAGCAGCTGGAAACAGGGTGTAACTGAAGCTTTCTTT. The rearrangement joins TRBV5-6 to TRBJ1-1, with D maybe TRBD1 (6 bases). This CDR3 has 14 residues. V lost 3 bases and J lost 5, with 14 bases in between. Germline CDR1 reads SGHDT; CDR2 reads YYEEEE. Full variable domain (outside the CDR3, taken from reference TRBV5-6 and TRBJ1-1): DAGVTQSPTHLIKTRGQQVTLRCSPKSGHDTVSWYQQALGQGPQFIFQYYEEEERQRGNFPDRFSGHQFPNYSSELNVNALLLGDSALYLCASSWKQGVTEAFFGQGTRLTVV.